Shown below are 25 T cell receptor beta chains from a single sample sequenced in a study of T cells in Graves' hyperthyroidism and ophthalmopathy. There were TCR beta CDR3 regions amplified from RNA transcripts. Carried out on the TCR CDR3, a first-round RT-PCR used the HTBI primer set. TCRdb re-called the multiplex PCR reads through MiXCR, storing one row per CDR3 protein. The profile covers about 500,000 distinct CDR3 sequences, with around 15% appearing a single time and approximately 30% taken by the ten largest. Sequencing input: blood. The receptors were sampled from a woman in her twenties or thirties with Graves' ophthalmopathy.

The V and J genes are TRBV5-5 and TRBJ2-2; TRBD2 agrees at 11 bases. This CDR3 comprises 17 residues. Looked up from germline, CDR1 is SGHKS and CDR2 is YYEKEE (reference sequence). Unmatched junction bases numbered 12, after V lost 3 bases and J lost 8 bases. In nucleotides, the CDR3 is TGTGCCAGCAGCTCCCTCCGACTAGCGGGATTAGGTGGGGAGCTGTTTTTT. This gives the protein CASSSLRLAGLGGELFF.

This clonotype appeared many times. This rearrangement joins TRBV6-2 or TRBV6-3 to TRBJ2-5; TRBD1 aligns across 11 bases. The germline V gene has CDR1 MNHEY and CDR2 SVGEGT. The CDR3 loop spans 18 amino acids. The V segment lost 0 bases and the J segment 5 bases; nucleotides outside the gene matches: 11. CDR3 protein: CASSYSAGQGARRETQYF. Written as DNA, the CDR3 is TGTGCCAGCAGTTACTCAGCCGGACAGGGGGCTCGACGGGAGACCCAGTACTTC.

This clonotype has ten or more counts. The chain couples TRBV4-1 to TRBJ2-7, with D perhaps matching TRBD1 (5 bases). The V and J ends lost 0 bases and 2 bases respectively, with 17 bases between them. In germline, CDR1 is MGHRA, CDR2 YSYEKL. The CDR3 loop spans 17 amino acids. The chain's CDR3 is CASSQDKSWGEPYEQYF. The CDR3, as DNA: TGCGCCAGCAGCCAAGATAAATCGTGGGGCGAGCCCTACGAGCAGTACTTC.

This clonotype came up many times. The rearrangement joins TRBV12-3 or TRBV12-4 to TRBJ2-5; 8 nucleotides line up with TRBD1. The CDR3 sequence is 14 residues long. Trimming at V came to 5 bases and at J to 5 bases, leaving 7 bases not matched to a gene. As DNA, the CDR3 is TGTGCCAGCAGTCCAGGGGGCTTGCGGGAGACCCAGTACTTC. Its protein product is CASSPGGLRETQYF.

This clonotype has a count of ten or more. CDR3 DNA: TGCGCCAGCAGTGAGTCTGACAGGGGGGGAGAGACCCAGTACTTC. Translated: CASSESDRGGETQYF. The V call is TRBV10-2, the J call TRBJ2-5; 9 positions match TRBD1. Germline loops: CDR1 WSHSY, CDR2 SAAADI. The V gene end was trimmed by 0 bases and the J gene end by 4 bases; junction bases not matched to a gene: 3. The CDR3 consists of 15 residues.

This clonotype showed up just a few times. This CDR3 reads CATGGVVGGGNQPQHF. CDR3 DNA: TGTGCCACCGGGGGGGTTGTGGGGGGCGGCAATCAGCCCCAGCATTTT. V gene TRBV15 combines with J gene TRBJ1-5; D may be TRBD1 (6 bases). Trimming removed 8 bases at V and 2 bases at J, with 19 bases between. Per the germline V gene, CDR1 is LNHNV and CDR2 is YYDKDF (reference sequence). The CDR3 covers 16 residues.

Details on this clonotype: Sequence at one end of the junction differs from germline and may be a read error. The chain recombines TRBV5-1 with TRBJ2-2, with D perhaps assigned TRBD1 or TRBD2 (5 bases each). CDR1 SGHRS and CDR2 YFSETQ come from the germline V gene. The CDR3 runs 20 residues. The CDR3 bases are TGCGCCAGCAGCTTTCAGGGCTCGGCGGGTCAACTCGCGAACACCGGGGAGCTGCTTTTT. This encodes CASSFQGSAGQLANTGELLF.

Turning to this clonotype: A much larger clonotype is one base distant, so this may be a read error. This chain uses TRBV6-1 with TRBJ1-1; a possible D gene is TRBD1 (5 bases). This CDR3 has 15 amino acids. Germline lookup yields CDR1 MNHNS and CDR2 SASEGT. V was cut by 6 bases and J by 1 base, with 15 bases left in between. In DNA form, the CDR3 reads TGTGCCAGCAGCCCCGGGGGGGTGAGGAACACTGAAGCTTTCTTT. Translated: CASSPGGVRNTEAFF.

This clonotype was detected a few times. The CDR3 sequence is CASSVDGGGTQSYNEQFF. The CDR3 nucleotides read TGTGCCAGCAGCGTAGACGGGGGGGGGACACAGTCCTACAATGAGCAGTTCTTC. The rearrangement joins TRBV9 to TRBJ2-1; 8 nucleotides agree with TRBD2. The trim removed 0 bases at V and 1 base at J, leaving 9 bases unmatched. The CDR3 is 18 residues long. The germline V gene has CDR1 SGDLS and CDR2 YYNGEE. The whole variable domain, filled in from reference TRBV9 and TRBJ2-1, reads DSGVTQTPKHLITATGQRVTLRCSPRSGDLSVYWYQQSLDQGLQFLIQYYNGEERAKGNILERFSAQQFPDLHSELNLSSLELGDSALYFCASSVDGGGTQSYNEQFFGPGTRLTVL.

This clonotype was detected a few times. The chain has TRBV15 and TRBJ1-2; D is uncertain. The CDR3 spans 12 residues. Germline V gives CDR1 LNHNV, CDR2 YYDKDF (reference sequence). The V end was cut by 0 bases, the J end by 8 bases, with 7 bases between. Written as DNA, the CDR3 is TGTGCCACCAGCAGAGACCCAGCGGGCTACACCTTC. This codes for CATSRDPAGYTF. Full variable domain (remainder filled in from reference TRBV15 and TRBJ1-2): DAMVIQNPRYQVTQFGKPVTLSCSQTLNHNVMYWYQQKSSQAPKLLFHYYDKDFNNEADTPDNFQSRRPNTSFCFLDIRSPGLGDTAMYLCATSRDPAGYTFGSGTRLTVV.

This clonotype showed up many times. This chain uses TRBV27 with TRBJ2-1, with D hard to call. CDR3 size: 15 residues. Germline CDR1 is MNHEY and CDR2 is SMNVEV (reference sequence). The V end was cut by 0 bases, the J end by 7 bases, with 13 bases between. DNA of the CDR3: TGTGCCAGCAGTTTATCAAGTCAGTGGGGAAATGAGCAGTTCTTC. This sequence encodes CASSLSSQWGNEQFF.

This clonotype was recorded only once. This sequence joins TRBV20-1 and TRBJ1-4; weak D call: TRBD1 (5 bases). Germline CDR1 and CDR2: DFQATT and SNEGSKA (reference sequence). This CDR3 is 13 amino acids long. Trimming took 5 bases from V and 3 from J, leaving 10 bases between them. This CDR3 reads CSAGGGANEKLFF. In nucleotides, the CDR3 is TGCAGTGCTGGGGGGGGGGCTAATGAAAAACTGTTTTTT.

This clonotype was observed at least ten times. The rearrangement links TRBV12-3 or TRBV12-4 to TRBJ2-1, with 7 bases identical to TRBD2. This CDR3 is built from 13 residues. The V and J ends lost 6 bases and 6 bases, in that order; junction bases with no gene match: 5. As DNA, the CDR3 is TGTGCCAGCAGCGGGACTACAGGCAATGAGCAGTTCTTC. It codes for CASSGTTGNEQFF.

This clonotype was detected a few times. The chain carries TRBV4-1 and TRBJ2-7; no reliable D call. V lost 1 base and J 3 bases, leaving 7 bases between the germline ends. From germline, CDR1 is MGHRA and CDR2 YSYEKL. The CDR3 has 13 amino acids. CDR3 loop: CASSQVRHYEQYF. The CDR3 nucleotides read TGCGCCAGCAGCCAAGTACGGCACTACGAGCAGTACTTC.

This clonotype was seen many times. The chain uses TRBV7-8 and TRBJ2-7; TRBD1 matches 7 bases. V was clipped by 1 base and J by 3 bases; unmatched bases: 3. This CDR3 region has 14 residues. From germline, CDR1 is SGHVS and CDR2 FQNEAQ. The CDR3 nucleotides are TGTGCCAGCAGCTTAGAGGGACAGATCTACGAGCAGTACTTC. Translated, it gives CASSLEGQIYEQYF.

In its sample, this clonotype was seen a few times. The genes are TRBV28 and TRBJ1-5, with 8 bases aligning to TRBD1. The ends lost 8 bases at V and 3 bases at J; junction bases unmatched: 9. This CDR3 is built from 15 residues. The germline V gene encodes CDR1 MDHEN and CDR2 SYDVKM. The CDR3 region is CASVYRGITNQPQHF. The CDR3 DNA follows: TGTGCCAGCGTTTACAGGGGGATAACCAATCAGCCCCAGCATTTT. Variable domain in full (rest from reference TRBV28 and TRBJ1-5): DVKVTQSSRYLVKRTGEKVFLECVQDMDHENMFWYRQDPGLGLRLIYFSYDVKMKEKGDIPEGYSVSREKKERFSLILESASTNQTSMYLCASVYRGITNQPQHFGDGTRLSIL.

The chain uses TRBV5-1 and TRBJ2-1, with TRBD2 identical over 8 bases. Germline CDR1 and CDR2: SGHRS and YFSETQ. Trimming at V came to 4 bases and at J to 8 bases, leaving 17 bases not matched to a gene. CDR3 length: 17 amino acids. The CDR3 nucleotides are TGCGCCAGCAGCCCGTTGAGCGGGGGCGGATACCTTGATGAGCAGTTCTTC. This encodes CASSPLSGGGYLDEQFF.

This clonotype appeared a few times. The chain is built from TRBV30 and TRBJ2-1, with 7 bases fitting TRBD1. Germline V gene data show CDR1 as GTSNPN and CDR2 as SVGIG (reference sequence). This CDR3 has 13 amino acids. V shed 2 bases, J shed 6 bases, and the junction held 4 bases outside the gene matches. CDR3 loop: CAWSRQGVNEQFF. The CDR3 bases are TGTGCCTGGAGTCGACAGGGAGTCAATGAGCAGTTCTTC. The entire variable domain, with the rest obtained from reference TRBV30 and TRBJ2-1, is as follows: SQTIHQWPATLVQPVGSPLSLECTVEGTSNPNLYWYRQAAGRGLQLLFYSVGIGQISSEVPQNLSASRPQDRQFILSSKKLLLSDSGFYLCAWSRQGVNEQFFGPGTRLTVL.

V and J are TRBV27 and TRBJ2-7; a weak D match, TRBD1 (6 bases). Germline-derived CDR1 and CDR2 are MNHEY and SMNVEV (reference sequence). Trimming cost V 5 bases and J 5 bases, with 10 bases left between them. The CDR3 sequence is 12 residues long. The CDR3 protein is CASSARGHEQYF. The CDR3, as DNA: TGTGCCAGCAGTGCCAGGGGCCACGAGCAGTACTTC.

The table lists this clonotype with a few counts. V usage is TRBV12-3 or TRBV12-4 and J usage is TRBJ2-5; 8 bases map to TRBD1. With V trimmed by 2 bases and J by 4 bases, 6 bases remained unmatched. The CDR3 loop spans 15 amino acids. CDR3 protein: CASSLRGRGPETQYF. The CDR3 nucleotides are TGTGCCAGCAGTTTAAGGGGCAGGGGGCCAGAGACCCAGTACTTC.

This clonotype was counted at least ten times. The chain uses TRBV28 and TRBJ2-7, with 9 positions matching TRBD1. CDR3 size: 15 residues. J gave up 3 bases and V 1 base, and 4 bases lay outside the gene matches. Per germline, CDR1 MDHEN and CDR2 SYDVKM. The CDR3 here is CASSLSDRGHYEQYF. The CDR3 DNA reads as TGTGCCAGCAGTTTATCGGACAGGGGCCACTACGAGCAGTACTTC. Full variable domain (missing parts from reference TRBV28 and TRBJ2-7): DVKVTQSSRYLVKRTGEKVFLECVQDMDHENMFWYRQDPGLGLRLIYFSYDVKMKEKGDIPEGYSVSREKKERFSLILESASTNQTSMYLCASSLSDRGHYEQYFGPGTRLTVT.

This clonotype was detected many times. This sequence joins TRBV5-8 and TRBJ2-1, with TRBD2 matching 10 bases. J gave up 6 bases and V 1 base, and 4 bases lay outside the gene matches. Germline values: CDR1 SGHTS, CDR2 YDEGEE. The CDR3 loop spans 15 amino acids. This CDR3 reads CASSLKLAGSNEQFF. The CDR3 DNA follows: TGTGCCAGCAGCTTGAAACTAGCGGGAAGCAATGAGCAGTTCTTC. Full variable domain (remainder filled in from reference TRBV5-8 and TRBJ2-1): EAGVTQSPTHLIKTRGQQATLRCSPISGHTSVYWYQQALGLGLQFLLWYDEGEERNRGNFPPRFSGRQFPNYSSELNVNALELEDSALYLCASSLKLAGSNEQFFGPGTRLTVL.

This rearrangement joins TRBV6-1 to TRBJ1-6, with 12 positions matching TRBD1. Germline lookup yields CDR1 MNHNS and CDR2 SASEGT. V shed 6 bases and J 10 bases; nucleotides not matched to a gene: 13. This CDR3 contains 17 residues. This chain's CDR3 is CASSPWGTGGAGSPLHF. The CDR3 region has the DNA TGTGCCAGCAGCCCCTGGGGGACAGGGGGCGCGGGATCACCCCTCCACTTT.

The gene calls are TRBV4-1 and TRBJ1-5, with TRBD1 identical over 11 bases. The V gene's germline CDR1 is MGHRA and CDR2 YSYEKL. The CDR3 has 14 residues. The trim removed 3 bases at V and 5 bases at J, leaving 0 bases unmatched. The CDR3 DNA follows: TGCGCCAGCAGCCAGGGACAGGGGGATCAGCCCCAGCATTTT. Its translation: CASSQGQGDQPQHF.

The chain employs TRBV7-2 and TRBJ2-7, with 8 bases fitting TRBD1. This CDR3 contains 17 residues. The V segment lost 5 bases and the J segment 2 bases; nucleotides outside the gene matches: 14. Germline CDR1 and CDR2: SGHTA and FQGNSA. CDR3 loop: CASSTFQGQAAAYEQYF. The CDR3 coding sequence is TGTGCCAGCAGCACCTTCCAGGGACAGGCTGCGGCCTACGAGCAGTACTTC.